Each of the 10 T cell receptor beta chains below was sequenced from the same sample in a study of blood T cell repertoires in COVID-19. The protocol was immunoSEQ multiplex PCR, while the TCRdb copy is restricted to in-frame clones and leaves out a portion. Of over 250,000 clones in the sample, about 88% were seen once. Sample: peripheral blood. These receptors all stem from a man between 60 and 75 years old who had recovered from COVID-19.

The rearrangement joins TRBV5-4 to TRBJ2-3, with no clear D. The CDR3 has 12 amino acids. The germline V gene has CDR1 SGHNT and CDR2 YYREEE (reference sequence). The ends were cut back, 1 base at V and 6 bases at J, with 6 bases in the middle. The CDR3 DNA follows: TGTGCCAGCAGCTTGCCGCGGGATACGCAGTATTTT. Translation gives CASSLPRDTQYF.

This chain uses TRBV9 with TRBJ2-1; D is uncertain. Germline V gene lookup returns CDR1 SGDLS and CDR2 YYNGEE. V dropped 4 bases and J dropped 6 bases, with 14 bases sitting between them. The CDR3 is 14 residues long. The CDR3 region is CASSPVTRFNEQFF. CDR3 nucleotides: TGTGCCAGCAGCCCGGTAACCCGTTTCAATGAGCAGTTCTTC.

This rearrangement joins TRBV24-1 to TRBJ2-2; perhaps TRBD1 as D (5 bases). CDR3 length equals 17 residues. Per germline, CDR1 KGHDR and CDR2 SFDVKD. Trimming took off 0 bases at V and 2 bases at J, with 12 bases between the two ends. The CDR3 spells CATSDLQAGKNTGELFF. DNA for the CDR3: TGTGCCACCAGTGATTTGCAGGCAGGGAAAAACACCGGGGAGCTGTTTTTT.

The V and J genes are TRBV19 and TRBJ2-7, with 9 bases that match TRBD1. The CDR3 loop spans 17 amino acids. Trimming at V came to 8 bases and at J to 2 bases, leaving 16 bases not matched to a gene. Germline CDR1 is LNHDA and CDR2 is SQIVND (reference sequence). This chain's CDR3 is CASPDAGAWDRAYEQYF. CDR3 DNA: TGTGCCAGTCCGGATGCCGGAGCCTGGGACAGGGCCTACGAGCAGTACTTC.

The genes are TRBV3-1 (or the pseudogene TRBV3-2) and TRBJ1-5, with 9 bases identical to TRBD1. After removal of 6 bases from V and 4 bases from J, the junction contained 13 bases not matched to a gene. In germline, CDR1 is LGHDT, CDR2 YNNKEL (reference sequence). The CDR3 length is 17 residues. The CDR3 loop is CASRDTGTGRRNQPQHF. CDR3 in DNA: TGTGCCAGCAGGGACACCGGGACAGGGCGCCGGAATCAGCCCCAGCATTTT.

The chain couples TRBV28 to TRBJ2-7; D not resolved. Looked up from germline, CDR1 is MDHEN and CDR2 is SYDVKM. The CDR3 loop spans 13 amino acids. V lost 3 bases to trimming and J lost 3 bases, with 9 bases between them. In DNA form, the CDR3 reads TGTGCCAGCAGTTTCGTTCAGATCTACGAGCAGTACTTC. Translated, it gives CASSFVQIYEQYF. The full variable domain, in which reference TRBV28 and TRBJ2-7 provide the parts outside the CDR3, is DVKVTQSSRYLVKRTGEKVFLECVQDMDHENMFWYRQDPGLGLRLIYFSYDVKMKEKGDIPEGYSVSREKKERFSLILESASTNQTSMYLCASSFVQIYEQYFGPGTRLTVT.

The rearrangement uses TRBV18 and TRBJ1-4, with D unresolved. The CDR3 is 16 amino acids. Looked up from germline, CDR1 is KGHSH and CDR2 is LQKENI. V lost 3 bases, J lost 7 bases, and 18 bases lay in between. CDR3 sequence: CASSPDPVGESEKLFF. DNA of the CDR3: TGTGCCAGCTCACCGGACCCGGTTGGGGAGAGTGAAAAACTGTTTTTT.

The rearrangement uses TRBV7-2 and TRBJ2-1; no clear D gene. The V and J ends lost 0 bases and 8 bases respectively, with 8 bases between them. Looked up from germline, CDR1 is SGHTA and CDR2 is FQGNSA. The CDR3 is 13 residues long. The CDR3: CASSLAIHHEQFF. The CDR3 nucleotides are TGTGCCAGCAGCTTAGCCATCCATCATGAGCAGTTCTTC.

This clone was observed once. V gene TRBV7-8 combines with J gene TRBJ1-1; D is undetermined. Trimming shortened V by 5 bases and J by 2 bases, and 3 bases separated the two germline ends. The CDR3 is made up of 11 amino acids. In germline, CDR1 is SGHVS, CDR2 FQNEAQ. The DNA for the CDR3 is TGTGCCAGCAGCCTAAACACTGAAGCTTTCTTT. It codes for CASSLNTEAFF.

The genes are TRBV25-1 and TRBJ1-2; 9 bases fit TRBD1. Germline V gene sequence: CDR1 MGHDK, CDR2 SYGVNS. V was clipped by 8 bases and J by 7 bases; unmatched bases: 14. The CDR3 covers 15 residues. In DNA, the CDR3 is TGTGCCAGCTCCACAGGGGGCGACAGTTTGTCTGGCTACACCTTC. Protein product: CASSTGGDSLSGYTF.